Only a few counts were recorded for the clone carrying this TCR beta chain. Its specificity is unknown. The data derive from a study of regulatory T cells in long-lasting Graves disease. Overall study results and limits: Persistent Graves' disease cases displayed lower TCR diversity than newly diagnosed ones.

Indicated time point: newly diagnosed GD, antithyroid drugs for less than 3 months. PBMC-derived RNA was used for the TCR library. The CDR3 has 13 residues. Trimming pared 3 bases from V and 4 bases from J, leaving 9 bases between. Germline assignment: CDR1 LGHDT and CDR2 YNNKEL (reference sequence). HTBI primers from iRepertoire and Arm-PCR of CDR3 regions yielded the TCR beta libraries. Using its own MiXCR run on the multiplex PCR reads, TCRdb lists one record per CDR3 protein. The sample records roughly 520,000 distinct CDR3 sequences, around 12% being singletons. The same specimen was also included in a second study, on T cells in Graves' hyperthyroidism and ophthalmopathy.

This sample comprised peripheral blood mononuclear cells (PBMCs), obtained at new diagnosis, from a patient treated with antithyroid drugs. The V and J genes are TRBV3-1 and TRBJ1-1; no clear D gene. This sequence originates from a woman aged 25 to 39 with Graves disease. This CDR3 reads CASSQRAPTEAFF. The DNA of the CDR3 is TGTGCCAGCAGCCAGAGGGCTCCCACTGAAGCTTTCTTT.